This entry features one TCR beta chain sequence. Which antigen it targets is not known. Base-call qualities are not available, and no considerably larger clone is one nucleotide away. The Quick-DNA Microprep Kit was used to extract genomic DNA from the sorted cells. TCRbeta DNA was amplified with the immunoSEQ hsTCRbeta kit following the manufacturer's protocol. An Illumina MiSeq instrument was used to sequence the TCRbeta libraries. The original pipeline was this. After out-of-frame sequences were removed, 2 million to 2.5 million distinct TCRbeta sequences remained, averaging around 67,000 per individual. Each individual was scored using the number of 150 to 200 previously reported CMV-associated TCRbeta sequences that the individual carried and the total number of productive distinct TCRbeta sequences. A beta-binomial model was reimplemented in Python, and scikit-learn random forests with default parameters were trained on US cohort data. Classifier performance on the Belgian cohort was summarized as median AUC with percentile confidence intervals over 10,000 bootstrap iterations. Held by TCRdb, this immuneACCESS table contains in-frame sequences only and omits some clones. Under half of the omission traces to an unresolved V gene where checked; the cause of the rest is unknown. The DNA was the basis for D and trimming; V, J and clone size are from that table. This sample comprises about 53,000 clones, 80% to 85% of them detected only once. Clones ranked in the top ten supply 1.1% of the sample.

V is cut back by 5 bases and J by 3 bases, with 5 bases in the junction unmatched. Measured from the cysteine to the phenylalanine, the CDR3 is 15 residues long. Of all the DNA, just the CDR3 is kept, 45 bases in frame from base 1. The germline V gene (reference sequence) yields MNHNY for CDR1 and SVGAGI for CDR2. A FACSAria II was used to sort memory CD4+ T cells, defined as single viable CD3+CD4+CD8-CD45RO+ cells. To determine CMV serostatus, a Roche Elecsys assay was used that detects serum IgG against CMV pp150, pp28, p38 and p52. After the samples were thawed, total CD4+ T cells were enriched through positive selection using CD4 magnetic microbeads. The samples came from a different study that was designed specifically to examine the CD4+ T cell memory repertoire. Peripheral blood mononuclear cells were isolated and cryopreserved following standard operating procedures; serum was stored at -80 °C. CD3-PerCP (BW264/56), CD4-APC (RPA-T4), CD45RO-PE (UCHT1) and CD8-Pacific Orange (3B5) antibodies were used for staining, and non-viable cells were excluded with Sytox blue.

The entry originates in a study of memory CD4+ T cells and cytomegalovirus serostatus (dated by TCRdb to about 2019). Concerning the study at large: The roughly 35 healthy Belgian adults in the cohort included 9 who were CMV seropositive and around 25 who were CMV seronegative. CD4+ memory TCRbeta repertoires of a Belgian cohort with known cytomegalovirus serostatus were sequenced in order to replicate a published TCR-based CMV serostatus classifier. Findings and caveats that apply to the study as a whole: For CMV serostatus prediction, a median bootstrapped AUC of roughly 0.94 was reached with the original framework, and a median bootstrapped AUC of roughly 0.92 was reached with a US-trained random forest. A median bootstrapped AUC of roughly 0.94 with a 95% CI of 0.76-1.00 was achieved on the Belgian cohort by the original-framework classifier. Only CD4+CD45RO+ memory cells were sequenced, in contrast to the original study, which included naive and memory CD4+ and CD8+ populations. Among the 150 to 200 previously reported CMV-associated TCRbeta sequences, 60 to 85 showed up in the CD4+ memory repertoires, with each one found in between one and five individuals. The results were interpreted as suggesting that the CMV-associated TCR signature is largely present in the CD4+ memory repertoire.

This TCR came from an adult in good health and CMV-seronegative. The sequence links TRBV6-6 to TRBJ1-1; TRBD1 lines up with 11 middle nucleotides. Input material: memory CD4+ T cells from blood. Here the CDR3 is given as CASSARDRGDTEAFF. The DNA reads TGTGCCAGCAGTGCCCGGGACAGGGGGGACACTGAAGCTTTCTTT.